Listed below are T cell receptor beta chains from one sample, sequenced in a study of T-cell reconstitution after alpha-beta-depleted transplantation in children. TCRdb called the PCR reads again in MiXCR, with one record for every CDR3 protein. This sample has more than 300,000 distinct CDR3 sequences, with 15% to 20% found just once. This material consisted of PBMCs, mostly from graft donor cells, taken 360 days after TCRalphabeta/CD19-depleted stem cell transplant. Source of these receptors: a male patient aged 2-10 years who had a stem cell transplant for acute lymphoblastic leukemia, so the T cells may come from the graft donor. The CDR3 runs from the conserved cysteine through the conserved F or W. D genes are given only for firm matches. For some rows the clone size is stated as once, few or many, or as a class when expanded; others skip it.

d_call	cdr3_length	clone_size	v_call	j_call	cdr3_aa	cdr3_nt
.	14	.	TRBV9	TRBJ2-2	CASSARTDTGELFF	TGTGCCAGCAGCGCCCGAACAGACACCGGGGAGCTGTTTTTT
.	13	few	TRBV18	TRBJ1-4	CASSPDGNEKLFF	TGTGCCAGCTCACCAGATGGAAATGAAAAACTGTTTTTT
.	12	few	TRBV20-1	TRBJ1-2	CSARDLVASPFF	TGCAGTGCTAGAGATCTTGTAGCAAGCCCCTTCTTC
.	16	many	TRBV12-3/TRBV12-4	TRBJ2-2	CASSRQGIPNTGELFF	TGTGCCAGCAGCCGGCAGGGAATCCCGAACACCGGGGAGCTGTTTTTT
TRBD2	16	many	TRBV4-3	TRBJ2-5	CASSSRGLAGGETQYF	TGCGCCAGCAGCTCACGAGGACTAGCGGGAGGAGAGACCCAGTACTTC
.	15	.	TRBV5-1	TRBJ2-3	CASSLVWASTDTQYF	TGCGCCAGCAGCTTGGTCTGGGCTAGCACAGATACGCAGTATTTT
.	14	few	TRBV20-1	TRBJ2-2	CSALGSRAGGELFF	TGCAGTGCTCTTGGAAGTAGGGCGGGCGGGGAGCTGTTTTTT
TRBD1	14	.	TRBV10-3	TRBJ2-3	CAIRADRGADTQYF	TGTGCCATCAGGGCTGACAGGGGGGCAGATACGCAGTATTTT
.	13	few	TRBV20-1	TRBJ2-4	CSARERNKNIQYF	TGCAGTGCTAGGGAGCGGAACAAAAACATTCAGTACTTC
TRBD2	16	few	TRBV7-2	TRBJ2-7	CASSLGGRGFTGEQYF	TGTGCCAGCAGCTTAGGCGGGAGGGGCTTTACGGGCGAGCAGTACTTC
TRBD1	13	.	TRBV29-1	TRBJ2-7	CSVAQGLGYEQYF	TGCAGCGTCGCACAGGGGCTGGGCTACGAGCAGTACTTC
.	14	.	TRBV6-1	TRBJ2-7	CASSENGPPYEQYF	TGTGCCAGCAGTGAAAACGGACCCCCATACGAGCAGTACTTC
TRBD2	15	many	TRBV24-1	TRBJ2-1	CATSDTGLAGGEQFF	TGTGCCACCAGTGACACCGGACTAGCGGGAGGTGAGCAGTTCTTC
.	12	few	TRBV2	TRBJ2-3	CASTRLGNTQYF	TGTGCCAGCACTCGTTTAGGTAATACGCAGTATTTT
TRBD1	17	many	TRBV13	TRBJ2-1	CASSYPGGGLPYNEQFF	TGTGCCAGCAGCTATCCAGGGGGCGGATTGCCCTACAATGAGCAGTTCTTC
.	15	.	TRBV9	TRBJ1-3	CASSVEHRAGNTIYF	TGTGCCAGCAGCGTAGAACACAGGGCTGGAAACACCATATATTTT
.	17	.	TRBV4-1	TRBJ2-3	CASSQALLGSSTDTQYF	TGCGCCAGCAGCCAAGCCTTACTAGGATCGAGCACAGATACGCAGTATTTT
.	11	.	TRBV20-1	TRBJ1-4	CSAPLGEKLFF	TGCAGTGCTCCACTAGGGGAAAAACTGTTTTTT
.	15	.	TRBV4-3	TRBJ2-7	CASSQEMKGRYEQYF	TGCGCCAGCAGCCAAGAGATGAAGGGTCGGTACGAGCAGTACTTC
.	13	many	TRBV20-1	TRBJ2-3	CSAIDGETDTQYF	TGCAGTGCTATCGACGGGGAAACAGATACGCAGTATTTT
TRBD2	17	.	TRBV4-1	TRBJ2-5	CASSPEGTSVGLTTQYF	TGCGCCAGCAGCCCCGAAGGGACTAGCGTGGGCCTGACGACCCAGTACTTC
.	17	few	TRBV12-3/TRBV12-4	TRBJ1-6	CASSYYLLQGRNSPLHF	TGTGCCAGCAGTTACTACCTTTTACAGGGCCGAAATTCACCCCTCCACTTT
TRBD2	14	few	TRBV7-6	TRBJ2-3	CASSLGGEGDTQYF	TGTGCCAGCAGCTTAGGAGGGGAGGGAGATACGCAGTATTTT
TRBD2	14	many	TRBV27	TRBJ2-2	CASSPPGGTGELFF	TGTGCCAGCAGTCCCCCGGGGGGAACCGGGGAGCTGTTTTTT
.	12	many	TRBV20-1	TRBJ2-1	CSAYYRVNEQFF	TGCAGTGCTTATTACAGGGTCAATGAGCAGTTCTTC
.	15	.	TRBV5-6	TRBJ1-4	CASSQAGWGDEKLFF	TGTGCCAGCAGCCAGGCGGGCTGGGGGGATGAAAAACTGTTTTTT